This section outlines one TCR beta chain sequence together with its context. Original methodology: Scientists estimated how many nucleated cells there were by amplifying reference gene primers. Assay used: immunoSEQ multiplex PCR; TCRdb lists only in-frame clones, some missing. V and J calls and clone size are as listed in that table; D and trimming were resolved from the DNA. The top ten hold roughly 9.8% of the sample, which has around 270,000 clones, roughly 86% seen once. Per the germline V gene, CDR1 is LNHDA and CDR2 is SQIVND (reference sequence). The CDR3 covers 16 residues. J gave up 2 bases and V 11 bases, and 16 bases lay outside the gene matches. The sample belongs to a study of blood T cell repertoires in COVID-19. For the study at large: Italy, Spain and the United States were the sources of the convalescent and acute COVID-19 samples. PBMCs, B-cell-depleted T cells, or T cells were the source of the cDNA or gDNA that made up the material.

Sequenced sample: peripheral blood. The receptor's source is a man aged 35-49 years who had recovered from COVID-19. V and J are TRBV19 and TRBJ1-2, with 8 bases matching TRBD1. This CDR3 is CASHRGQVGGNYGYTF. CDR3 bases: TGTGCCTCACACAGGGGACAGGTTGGCGGGAACTATGGCTACACCTTC. Using reference TRBV19 and TRBJ1-2 for the parts outside the CDR3, the full variable domain is DGGITQSPKYLFRKEGQNVTLSCEQNLNHDAMYWYRQDPGQGLRLIYYSQIVNDFQKGDIAEGYSVSREKKESFPLTVTSAQKNPTAFYLCASHRGQVGGNYGYTFGSGTRLTVV.